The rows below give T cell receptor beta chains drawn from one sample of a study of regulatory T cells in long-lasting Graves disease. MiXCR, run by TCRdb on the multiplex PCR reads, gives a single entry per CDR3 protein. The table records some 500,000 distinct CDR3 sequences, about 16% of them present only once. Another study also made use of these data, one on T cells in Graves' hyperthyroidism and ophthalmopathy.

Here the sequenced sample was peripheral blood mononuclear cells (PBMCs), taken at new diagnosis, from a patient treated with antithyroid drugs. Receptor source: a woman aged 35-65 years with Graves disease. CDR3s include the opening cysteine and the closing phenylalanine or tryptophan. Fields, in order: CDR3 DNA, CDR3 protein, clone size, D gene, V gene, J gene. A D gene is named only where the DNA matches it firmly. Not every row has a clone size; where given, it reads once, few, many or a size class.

DNA: TGCGCCAGCAGCTTGGCTAGCGGGGAATTACAAGAGACCCAGTACTTC
CDR3: CASSLASGELQETQYF
size: .
D: TRBD2
V: TRBV5-1
J: TRBJ2-5

DNA: TGTGCCAGCAGCCCCGGGACAGGGGGCGTGGAGACCCAGTACTTC
CDR3: CASSPGTGGVETQYF
size: many
D: TRBD1
V: TRBV12-3/TRBV12-4
J: TRBJ2-5

DNA: TGTGCCAGCAGCGTAGATGGGGGCGCCACTGAAGCTTTCTTT
CDR3: CASSVDGGATEAFF
size: .
D: .
V: TRBV9
J: TRBJ1-1

DNA: TGTGCTAGTGGTTGGAAGGAGGGGCCCTCCTATAATTCACCCCTCCACTTT
CDR3: CASGWKEGPSYNSPLHF
size: .
D: .
V: TRBV12-5
J: TRBJ1-6

DNA: TGTGCCAGCAGTTTAGTCGGCAGAAATCAGCCCCAGCATTTT
CDR3: CASSLVGRNQPQHF
size: .
D: .
V: TRBV12-3/TRBV12-4
J: TRBJ1-5

DNA: TGTGCCAGCAGTTACGAGGGGGTGGGAGAGACCCAGTACTTC
CDR3: CASSYEGVGETQYF
size: many
D: .
V: TRBV6-2/TRBV6-3
J: TRBJ2-5

DNA: TGTGCCAGCAGCCTCCAACAGGGGGTTTTGACTGAAGCTTTCTTT
CDR3: CASSLQQGVLTEAFF
size: few
D: TRBD1
V: TRBV13
J: TRBJ1-1

DNA: TGCGCCAGCAGCTGGGGACTAGCGGGGGGGAAAGAGACCCAGTACTTC
CDR3: CASSWGLAGGKETQYF
size: once
D: TRBD2
V: TRBV5-1
J: TRBJ2-5

DNA: TGTGCCAGCAGCTTAGAGTGGGCAGGGGGCTCACCCCTCCACTTT
CDR3: CASSLEWAGGSPLHF
size: many
D: TRBD1
V: TRBV11-2
J: TRBJ1-6

DNA: TGTGCCAGCAGGAGGACACTGAACACTGAAGCTTTCTTT
CDR3: CASRRTLNTEAFF
size: many
D: .
V: TRBV2
J: TRBJ1-1

DNA: TGTGCCAGCAGCCCTCAACTAGCGGGGGGGCCTGGTACCGGGGAGCTGTTTTTT
CDR3: CASSPQLAGGPGTGELFF
size: .
D: TRBD2
V: TRBV9
J: TRBJ2-2

DNA: TGCAGCTCTCGACTGGAGAACACTGAAGCTTTCTTT
CDR3: CSSRLENTEAFF
size: few
D: .
V: TRBV29-1
J: TRBJ1-1

DNA: TGTGCCATCACTGCTGACAGGGGAACCGGGGAGCTGTTTTTT
CDR3: CAITADRGTGELFF
size: few
D: TRBD1
V: TRBV10-3
J: TRBJ2-2

DNA: TGTGCCAGTAGTCCTTCGACAGGAGCCCTAACGGAAGCTTTCTTT
CDR3: CASSPSTGALTEAFF
size: .
D: .
V: TRBV19
J: TRBJ1-1

DNA: TGTGCCAGCAGCCAAACAGGGACACCTAATGAAAAACTGTTTTTT
CDR3: CASSQTGTPNEKLFF
size: many
D: .
V: TRBV7-9
J: TRBJ1-4

DNA: TGTGCCAGCAGCCGCACGGAATCAGCTGAAAAACTGTTTTTT
CDR3: CASSRTESAEKLFF
size: few
D: .
V: TRBV2
J: TRBJ1-4

DNA: TGTGCCAGCAGTGAACCTTCTATCCCCCAGCCCCAGCATTTT
CDR3: CASSEPSIPQPQHF
size: few
D: .
V: TRBV6-2/TRBV6-3
J: TRBJ1-5

DNA: TGTGCCAGCAGCATCAGGGTGTTCCCCTACGAGCAGTACTTC
CDR3: CASSIRVFPYEQYF
size: many
D: .
V: TRBV6-2/TRBV6-3
J: TRBJ2-7

DNA: TGCAGTTCAACTAGTGGGACTAGCCCCACAGATACGCAGTATTTT
CDR3: CSSTSGTSPTDTQYF
size: .
D: TRBD2
V: TRBV20-1
J: TRBJ2-3

DNA: TGTGCCAGCAGCCAAGATGGAGCGGGCGGGGTGTCGGAGACCCAGTACTTC
CDR3: CASSQDGAGGVSETQYF
size: .
D: .
V: TRBV3-1
J: TRBJ2-5

DNA: TGCGCCAGCAGCCAGCCGATGGAGGCCCAGTACTTC
CDR3: CASSQPMEAQYF
size: .
D: .
V: TRBV4-1
J: TRBJ2-5

DNA: TGTGCCAGCAGTTACTCGTTCGGTCAGCCCCAGCATTTT
CDR3: CASSYSFGQPQHF
size: many
D: .
V: TRBV6-5
J: TRBJ1-5

DNA: TGTGCCAGCAGTTTGGGGCCGTACTATGGCTACACCTTC
CDR3: CASSLGPYYGYTF
size: .
D: .
V: TRBV12-3/TRBV12-4
J: TRBJ1-2

DNA: TGTGCCAGCAGCTTAAACGGCGGTGGATCCTCCTACAATGAGCAGTTCTTC
CDR3: CASSLNGGGSSYNEQFF
size: few
D: .
V: TRBV7-3
J: TRBJ2-1

DNA: TGTGCCAGCAGTCCCCTGACTAGCGGGGGTGTGAGATGGGAGCTGTTTTTT
CDR3: CASSPLTSGGVRWELFF
size: few
D: TRBD2
V: TRBV12-3/TRBV12-4
J: TRBJ2-2

DNA: TGTGCCTGGAGTATGGGGGGACGGGAGACCCAGTACTTC
CDR3: CAWSMGGRETQYF
size: many
D: .
V: TRBV30
J: TRBJ2-5

DNA: TGTGTCAGCAGCATCGGCTCAGGGATAGATACGCAGTATTTT
CDR3: CVSSIGSGIDTQYF
size: .
D: .
V: TRBV7-2
J: TRBJ2-3

DNA: TGTGCCAGCAGCAATGCCGGGACAGGGGGGGACGAGCAGTACTTC
CDR3: CASSNAGTGGDEQYF
size: many
D: TRBD1
V: TRBV7-9
J: TRBJ2-7

DNA: TGTGCCAGCAGTGACAGGGGAGTCCTAAACAATGAGCAGTTCTTC
CDR3: CASSDRGVLNNEQFF
size: few
D: .
V: TRBV2
J: TRBJ2-1

DNA: TGTGCCAGCAGTGTCCAGGGATTCTATGGCTACACCTTC
CDR3: CASSVQGFYGYTF
size: many
D: .
V: TRBV27
J: TRBJ1-2

DNA: TGTGCCAGCAGTTTGGGCCTGGTCAGCTACAATGAGCAGTTCTTC
CDR3: CASSLGLVSYNEQFF
size: many
D: .
V: TRBV12-3/TRBV12-4
J: TRBJ2-1

DNA: TGTGCCAGCAGCCACCAGAGTATCTATGGCTACACCTTC
CDR3: CASSHQSIYGYTF
size: .
D: .
V: TRBV12-3/TRBV12-4
J: TRBJ1-2

DNA: TGTGCCAGCAGCCATGGCGGGGGGGGGGCTGAGCAGTTCTTC
CDR3: CASSHGGGGAEQFF
size: few
D: TRBD2
V: TRBV3-1
J: TRBJ2-1

DNA: TGTGCCAGCAGGGTTCTGGTCACAGATACGCAGTATTTT
CDR3: CASRVLVTDTQYF
size: many
D: .
V: TRBV27
J: TRBJ2-3

DNA: TGCGCCAGCAGCCCGGACAGGGAATACGAGCAGTACTTC
CDR3: CASSPDREYEQYF
size: .
D: TRBD1
V: TRBV10-1
J: TRBJ2-7

DNA: TGTGCCAGCAGCCGAGGACCGGGTAACACTGAAGCTTTCTTT
CDR3: CASSRGPGNTEAFF
size: few
D: .
V: TRBV7-9
J: TRBJ1-1

DNA: TGCGCCAGCAGCCAAGATGAATCCCAGGGGCAGCCCCAGCATTTT
CDR3: CASSQDESQGQPQHF
size: .
D: .
V: TRBV4-1
J: TRBJ1-5

DNA: TGCGCCAGCAGCTTGACCCCCCCACAGGTCGCGGAATACGAGCAGTACTTC
CDR3: CASSLTPPQVAEYEQYF
size: few
D: .
V: TRBV5-1
J: TRBJ2-7

DNA: TGTGCCTGGGGTATTGACACCGGGGAGCTGTTTTTT
CDR3: CAWGIDTGELFF
size: few
D: .
V: TRBV30
J: TRBJ2-2

DNA: TGTGCCACCCGGGGACAGCCAGGTGAAGCCCTCCACTTT
CDR3: CATRGQPGEALHF
size: few
D: TRBD1
V: TRBV15
J: TRBJ1-6

DNA: TGTGCCAGCAGTTACTCAGGAGGCTTGGGCTACACCTTC
CDR3: CASSYSGGLGYTF
size: many
D: .
V: TRBV6-5
J: TRBJ1-2

DNA: TGTGCTAGTGGTCCCGCGGGACAGGGCTACGAGCAGTACTTC
CDR3: CASGPAGQGYEQYF
size: few
D: TRBD1
V: TRBV12-5
J: TRBJ2-7

DNA: TGTGCCAGCGACAGGGGGCTATCCCTGAACACTGAAGCTTTCTTT
CDR3: CASDRGLSLNTEAFF
size: many
D: TRBD1
V: TRBV19
J: TRBJ1-1

DNA: TGCAGTGCGAGGGCCGGGGAGCTGTTTTTT
CDR3: CSARAGELFF
size: many
D: .
V: TRBV20-1
J: TRBJ2-2

DNA: TGTGCCAGCTCACCACCGAAGGGAATGGGTGGCTACACCTTC
CDR3: CASSPPKGMGGYTF
size: few
D: .
V: TRBV18
J: TRBJ1-2

DNA: TGCGCCAGCAGCCAAGAGGGGCTGGGACCGTTCTCCTACGAGCAGTACTTC
CDR3: CASSQEGLGPFSYEQYF
size: few
D: .
V: TRBV4-1
J: TRBJ2-7

DNA: TGTGCCAGCAGGTTTAGGGGAGTAGGGGACTTTAGGCACCAAGAGACCCAGTACTTC
CDR3: CASRFRGVGDFRHQETQYF
size: many
D: .
V: TRBV2
J: TRBJ2-5

DNA: TGTGCCAGCAGTCCCCCGTTGGGGGGCCGGGAGACCCAGTACTTC
CDR3: CASSPPLGGRETQYF
size: many
D: .
V: TRBV12-3/TRBV12-4
J: TRBJ2-5

DNA: TGTGCCAGCAGCCGGCCAGGGGAGGCCGAGCAGTACTTC
CDR3: CASSRPGEAEQYF
size: many
D: .
V: TRBV3-1
J: TRBJ2-7

DNA: TGCAGCGTCCGGGACAGGGGTTCTGGTACTGAAGCTTTCTTT
CDR3: CSVRDRGSGTEAFF
size: .
D: TRBD1
V: TRBV29-1
J: TRBJ1-1

DNA: TGTGCCAGCTCCAGGACAGGGGGCGAGGGAGAGACCCAGTACTTC
CDR3: CASSRTGGEGETQYF
size: few
D: TRBD1
V: TRBV18
J: TRBJ2-5

DNA: TGTGCCAGCAGCCAAGGACCTCAAGAGCCCCAGCATTTT
CDR3: CASSQGPQEPQHF
size: many
D: .
V: TRBV3-1
J: TRBJ1-5

DNA: TGTGCCAGCAGCTTAACGGGCCTGGCCGGGGAGCTGTTTTTT
CDR3: CASSLTGLAGELFF
size: few
D: .
V: TRBV7-3
J: TRBJ2-2

DNA: TGTGCCAGCAGTTCAGAGGACCGGTATGGCTACACCTTC
CDR3: CASSSEDRYGYTF
size: .
D: .
V: TRBV28
J: TRBJ1-2

DNA: TGCGCCAGCAGCCAGAATACAGGGGATAATGAAAAACTGTTTTTT
CDR3: CASSQNTGDNEKLFF
size: .
D: TRBD1
V: TRBV4-1
J: TRBJ1-4